What follows describes a single T cell receptor beta chain. Its target is unknown. The sample belongs to a study of CD4 T cells in relation to SARS-CoV-2 and coronaviruses. CD4 enrichment then naive enrichment separated naive from memory CD4+ cells. Study outcomes and limitations: Compared with monoreactive clones, crossreactive clones showed significantly weaker SARS-CoV-2 expansion. About 65% of donors had memory CD4+ clonotypes crossrecognizing SARS-CoV-2 and common cold coronavirus spike.

This CDR3 spans 15 amino acids. Trimming stripped 6 bases from V and 6 bases from J, with 17 bases between. CDR1 and CDR2 (germline): MNHEY, SVGAGI. Deep TCR-beta sequencing used DNA from uncultured naive and memory CD4+ T cells. Libraries were prepared by immunoSEQ multiplex PCR; TCRdb keeps only in-frame clonotypes and omits some of them. The sample has fewer than 14,000 clones, over 70% seen once. The source of this sequence is an adult with COVID-19. Source material: naive CD4+ T cells from PBMCs. Specified subset: naive CD4+ T cells isolated by negative enrichment. The chain couples TRBV6-5 to TRBJ2-2, with D tentatively TRBD2 (5 bases). The DNA for the CDR3 is TGTGCCAGCAGGACGGGATCCCTTGGCGCCGGGGAGCTGTTTTTT. Protein sequence: CASRTGSLGAGELFF.